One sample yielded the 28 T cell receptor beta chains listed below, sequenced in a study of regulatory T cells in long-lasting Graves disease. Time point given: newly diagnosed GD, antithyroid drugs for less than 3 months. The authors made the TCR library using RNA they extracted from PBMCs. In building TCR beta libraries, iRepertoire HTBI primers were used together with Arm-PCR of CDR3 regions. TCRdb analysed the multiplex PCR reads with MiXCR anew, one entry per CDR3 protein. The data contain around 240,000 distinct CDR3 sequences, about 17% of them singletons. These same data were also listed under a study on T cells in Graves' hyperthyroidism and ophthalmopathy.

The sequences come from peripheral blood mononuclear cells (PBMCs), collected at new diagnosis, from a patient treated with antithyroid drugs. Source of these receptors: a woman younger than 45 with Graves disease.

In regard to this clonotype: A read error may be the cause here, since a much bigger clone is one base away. The CDR3 sequence: CASSENRNYSYTF. The CDR3 coding sequence is TGTGCCAGCAGTGAGAACCGAAACTATAGCTACACCTTC. The chain recombines TRBV6-1 with TRBJ1-2; D is unresolved. CDR1 and CDR2 (germline): MNHNS, SASEGT. The CDR3 has 13 amino acids.

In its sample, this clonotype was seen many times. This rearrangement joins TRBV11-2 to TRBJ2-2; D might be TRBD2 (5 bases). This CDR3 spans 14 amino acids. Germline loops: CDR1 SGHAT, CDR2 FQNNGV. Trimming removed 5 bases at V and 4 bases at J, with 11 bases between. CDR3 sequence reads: CASSNRLSTGELFF. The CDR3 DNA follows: TGTGCCAGCAGCAACAGACTATCCACCGGGGAGCTGTTTTTT.

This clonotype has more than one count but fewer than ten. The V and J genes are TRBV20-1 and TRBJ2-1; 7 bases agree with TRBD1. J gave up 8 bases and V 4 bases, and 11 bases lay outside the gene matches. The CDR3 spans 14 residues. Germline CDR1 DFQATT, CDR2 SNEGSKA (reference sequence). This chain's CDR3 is CSAKLTTGSYEQFF. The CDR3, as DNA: TGCAGTGCTAAGCTTACGACAGGGTCTTATGAGCAGTTCTTC.

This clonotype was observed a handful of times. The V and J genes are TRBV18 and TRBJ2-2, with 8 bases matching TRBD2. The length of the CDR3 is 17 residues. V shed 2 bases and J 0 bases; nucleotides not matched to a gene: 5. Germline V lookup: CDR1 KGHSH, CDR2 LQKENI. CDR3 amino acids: CASSPATSGTNTGELFF. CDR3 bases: TGTGCCAGCTCACCAGCAACTAGCGGTACGAACACCGGGGAGCTGTTTTTT.

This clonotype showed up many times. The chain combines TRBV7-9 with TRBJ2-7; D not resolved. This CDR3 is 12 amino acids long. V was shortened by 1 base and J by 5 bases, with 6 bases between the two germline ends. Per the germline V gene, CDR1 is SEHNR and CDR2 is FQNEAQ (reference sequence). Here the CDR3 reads CASSLDWDEQYF. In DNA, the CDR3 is TGTGCCAGCAGCTTAGACTGGGACGAGCAGTACTTC.

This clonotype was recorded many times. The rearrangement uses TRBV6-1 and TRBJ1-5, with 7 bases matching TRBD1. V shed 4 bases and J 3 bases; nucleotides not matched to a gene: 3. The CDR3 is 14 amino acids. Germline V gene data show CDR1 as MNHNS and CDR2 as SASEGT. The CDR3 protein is CASSVQGPNQPQHF. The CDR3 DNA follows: TGTGCCAGCAGTGTACAGGGGCCCAATCAGCCCCAGCATTTT.

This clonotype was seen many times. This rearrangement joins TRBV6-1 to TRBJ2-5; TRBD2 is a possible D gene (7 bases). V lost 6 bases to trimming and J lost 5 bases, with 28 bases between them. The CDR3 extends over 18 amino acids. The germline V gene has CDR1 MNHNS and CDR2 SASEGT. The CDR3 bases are TGTGCCAGCAGCGCTAGTGGGAGGGGGTGGAGGGTGGGGGAGACCCAGTACTTC. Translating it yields CASSASGRGWRVGETQYF.

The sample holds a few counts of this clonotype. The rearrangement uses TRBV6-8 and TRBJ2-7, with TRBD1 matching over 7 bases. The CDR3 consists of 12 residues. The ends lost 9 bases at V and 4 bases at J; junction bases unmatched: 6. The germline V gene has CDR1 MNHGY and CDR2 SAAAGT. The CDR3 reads CAREDREYEQYF. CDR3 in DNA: TGTGCCAGGGAAGACAGGGAGTACGAGCAGTACTTC.

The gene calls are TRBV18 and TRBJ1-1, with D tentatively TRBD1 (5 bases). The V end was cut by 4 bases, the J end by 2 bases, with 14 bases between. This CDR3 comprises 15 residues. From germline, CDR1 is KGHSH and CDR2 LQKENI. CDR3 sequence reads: CASSRGAGSNTEAFF. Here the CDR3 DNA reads TGTGCCAGCTCACGAGGAGCAGGGAGTAACACTGAAGCTTTCTTT.

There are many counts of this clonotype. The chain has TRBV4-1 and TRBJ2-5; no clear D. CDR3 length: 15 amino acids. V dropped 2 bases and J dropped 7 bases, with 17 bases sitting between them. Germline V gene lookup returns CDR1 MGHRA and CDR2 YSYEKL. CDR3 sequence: CASSQSSSDLATQYF. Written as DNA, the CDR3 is TGCGCCAGCAGCCAAAGTAGCAGCGACCTCGCGACCCAGTACTTC.

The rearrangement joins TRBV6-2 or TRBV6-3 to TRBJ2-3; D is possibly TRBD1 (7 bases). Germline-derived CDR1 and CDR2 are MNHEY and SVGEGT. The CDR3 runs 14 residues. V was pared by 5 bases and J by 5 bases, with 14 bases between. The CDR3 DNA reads TGTGCCAGCAGTCAAAGACAGGGAGGAGATACGCAGTATTTT. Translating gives CASSQRQGGDTQYF.

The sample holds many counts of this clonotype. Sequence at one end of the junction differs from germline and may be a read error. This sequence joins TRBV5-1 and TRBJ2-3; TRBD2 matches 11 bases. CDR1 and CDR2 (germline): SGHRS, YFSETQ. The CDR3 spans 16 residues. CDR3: CASSSQLAGATDTQYF. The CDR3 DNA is TGTGCCAGCAGCTCCCAACTAGCGGGGGCCACAGATACGCAGTATTTT.

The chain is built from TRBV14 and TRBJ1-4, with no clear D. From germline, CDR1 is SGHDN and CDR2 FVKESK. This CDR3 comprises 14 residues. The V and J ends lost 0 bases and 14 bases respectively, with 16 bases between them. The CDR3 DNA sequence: TGTGCCAGCAGCCAAGACCTTGACCGATTTAGGCTGTTTTTT. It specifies CASSQDLDRFRLFF.

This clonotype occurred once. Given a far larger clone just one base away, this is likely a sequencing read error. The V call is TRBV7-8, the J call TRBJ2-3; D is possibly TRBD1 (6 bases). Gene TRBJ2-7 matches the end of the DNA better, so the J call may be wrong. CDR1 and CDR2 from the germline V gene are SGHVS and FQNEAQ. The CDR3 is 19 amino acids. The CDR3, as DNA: TGTGCCAGCAGCCGCTTTACAGGGAGCATCGGCGGTCCCTACAATGAGCAGTACTTC. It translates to CASSRFTGSIGGPYNEQYF.

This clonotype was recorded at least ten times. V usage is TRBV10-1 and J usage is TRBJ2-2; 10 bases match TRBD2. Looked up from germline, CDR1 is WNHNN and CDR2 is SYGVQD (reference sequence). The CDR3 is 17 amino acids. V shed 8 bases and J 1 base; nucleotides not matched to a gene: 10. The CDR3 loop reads CASESGGAGGNTGELFF. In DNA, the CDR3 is TGCGCCAGCGAGAGCGGGGGGGCTGGAGGGAACACCGGGGAGCTGTTTTTT.

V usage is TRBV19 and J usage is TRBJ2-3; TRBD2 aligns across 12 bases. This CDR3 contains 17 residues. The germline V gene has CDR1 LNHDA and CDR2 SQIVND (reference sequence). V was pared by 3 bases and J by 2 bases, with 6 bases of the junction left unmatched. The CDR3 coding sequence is TGTGCCAGTAGTATTGGACTAGCGGGATTTAACACAGATACGCAGTATTTT. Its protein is CASSIGLAGFNTDTQYF.

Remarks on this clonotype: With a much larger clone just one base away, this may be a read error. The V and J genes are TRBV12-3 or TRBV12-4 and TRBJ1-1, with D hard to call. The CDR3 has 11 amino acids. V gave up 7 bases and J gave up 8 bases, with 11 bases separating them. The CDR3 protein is CASIHPREAFF. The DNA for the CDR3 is TGTGCCAGCATCCACCCTAGGGAAGCTTTCTTT.

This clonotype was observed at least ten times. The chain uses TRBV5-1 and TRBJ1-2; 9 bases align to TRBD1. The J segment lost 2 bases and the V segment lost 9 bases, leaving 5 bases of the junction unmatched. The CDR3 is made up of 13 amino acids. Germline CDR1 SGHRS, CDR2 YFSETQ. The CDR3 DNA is TGCGCCACAAGGACAGGGGTCAACTATGGCTACACCTTC. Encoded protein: CATRTGVNYGYTF.

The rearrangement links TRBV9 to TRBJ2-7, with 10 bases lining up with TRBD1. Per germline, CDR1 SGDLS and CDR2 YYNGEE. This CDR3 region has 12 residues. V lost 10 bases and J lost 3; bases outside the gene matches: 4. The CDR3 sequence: CASGQGGYEQYF. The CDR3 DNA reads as TGTGCCTCAGGACAGGGGGGCTACGAGCAGTACTTC.

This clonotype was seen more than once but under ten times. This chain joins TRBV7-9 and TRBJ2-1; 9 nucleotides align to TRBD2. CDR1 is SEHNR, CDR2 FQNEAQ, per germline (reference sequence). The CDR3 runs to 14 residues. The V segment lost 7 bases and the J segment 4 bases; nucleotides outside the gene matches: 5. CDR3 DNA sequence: TGTGCCAGCAAACTGGCGGGGGGGTACAATGAGCAGTTCTTC. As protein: CASKLAGGYNEQFF. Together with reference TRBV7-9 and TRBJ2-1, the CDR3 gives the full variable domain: DTGVSQNPRHKITKRGQNVTFRCDPISEHNRLYWYRQTLGQGPEFLTYFQNEAQLEKSRLLSDRFSAERPKGSFSTLEIQRTEQGDSAMYLCASKLAGGYNEQFFGPGTRLTVL.

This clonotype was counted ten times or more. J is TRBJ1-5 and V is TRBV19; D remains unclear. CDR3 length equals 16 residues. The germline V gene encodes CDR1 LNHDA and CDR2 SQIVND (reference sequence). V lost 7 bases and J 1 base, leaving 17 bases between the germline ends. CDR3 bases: TGTGCCAGTACGCGATCGGATTTTTGGAGCAATCAGCCCCAGCATTTT. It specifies CASTRSDFWSNQPQHF.

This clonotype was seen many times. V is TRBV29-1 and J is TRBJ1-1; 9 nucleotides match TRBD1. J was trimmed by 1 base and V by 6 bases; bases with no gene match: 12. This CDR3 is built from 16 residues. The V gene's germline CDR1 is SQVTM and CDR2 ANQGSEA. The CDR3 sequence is CSVGRTDRGWNTEAFF. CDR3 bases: TGCAGCGTCGGCAGAACGGACAGGGGATGGAACACTGAAGCTTTCTTT.

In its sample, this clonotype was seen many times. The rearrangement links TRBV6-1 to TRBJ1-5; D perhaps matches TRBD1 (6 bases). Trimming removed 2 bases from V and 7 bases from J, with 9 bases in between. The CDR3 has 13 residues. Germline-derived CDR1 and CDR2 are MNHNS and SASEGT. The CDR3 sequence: CASSEHGGQPQHF. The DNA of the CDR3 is TGTGCCAGCAGTGAACATGGGGGCCAGCCCCAGCATTTT.

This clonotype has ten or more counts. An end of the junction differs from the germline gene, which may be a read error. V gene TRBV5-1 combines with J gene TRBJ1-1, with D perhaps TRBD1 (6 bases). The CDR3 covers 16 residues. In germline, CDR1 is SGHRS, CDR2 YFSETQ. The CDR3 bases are TGCGCCAGCAGCTTGGCCCCAACAGGGACGAACGCTGAAGCTTTCTTT. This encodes CASSLAPTGTNAEAFF.

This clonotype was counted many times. The CDR3 reads CSAEESSGNTIYF. The CDR3 DNA sequence: TGCAGTGCTGAAGAGAGCTCTGGAAACACCATATATTTT. The rearrangement joins TRBV20-1 to TRBJ1-3, with unresolved D. CDR3 length: 13 amino acids. V was cut by 5 bases and J by 0 bases, with 8 bases left in between. Germline loops: CDR1 DFQATT, CDR2 SNEGSKA (reference sequence).

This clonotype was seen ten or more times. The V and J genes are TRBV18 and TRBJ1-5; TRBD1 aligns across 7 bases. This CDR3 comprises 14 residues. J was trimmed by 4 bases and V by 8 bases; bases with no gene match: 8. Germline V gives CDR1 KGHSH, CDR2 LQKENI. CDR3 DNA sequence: TGTGCCAGCAGCCCGGGACAGTTAAATCAGCCCCAGCATTTT. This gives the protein CASSPGQLNQPQHF.

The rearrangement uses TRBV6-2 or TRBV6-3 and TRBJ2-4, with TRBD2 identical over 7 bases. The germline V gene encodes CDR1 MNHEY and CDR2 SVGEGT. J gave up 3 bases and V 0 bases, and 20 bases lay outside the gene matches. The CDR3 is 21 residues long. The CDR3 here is CASSYSFSREFRGVDKNIQYF. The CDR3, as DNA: TGTGCCAGCAGTTACTCGTTTTCGCGGGAGTTCCGTGGGGTGGACAAAAACATTCAGTACTTC.

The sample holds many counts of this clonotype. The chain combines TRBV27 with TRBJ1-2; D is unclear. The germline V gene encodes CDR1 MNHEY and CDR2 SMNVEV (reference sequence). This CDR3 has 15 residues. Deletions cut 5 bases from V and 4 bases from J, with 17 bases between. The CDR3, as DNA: TGTGCCAGCAGTACAAGGATAGGAGGTGTCTATGGCTACACCTTC. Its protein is CASSTRIGGVYGYTF.